Listed below are T cell receptor beta chains from one sample, sequenced in a study of blood T cell repertoires in COVID-19. The assay was immunoSEQ multiplex PCR, and TCRdb's table has in-frame clones only and misses some. Of around 20,000 clones listed, about nine tenths are singletons. The source material was PBMCs or T cells enriched from blood (not recorded which). The origin of the receptors is a woman aged 30 to 39 who had recovered from COVID-19. The CDR3 runs from the conserved cysteine through the conserved F or W. D genes are given only for firm matches. Some rows have no size entry. The others give once, few or many, or a class for an expanded clone.

D gene	V gene	J gene	clone size	CDR3 DNA	CDR3 protein
.	TRBV15	TRBJ1-1	.	TGTGCCACCAGCAGAGAAGGGGAGGGGATGAACACTGAAGCTTTCTTT	CATSREGEGMNTEAFF
TRBD1	TRBV5-6	TRBJ1-5	.	TGTGCCAGCAGCTTCGCCGGGACAGCTAGCAATCAGCCCCAGCATTTT	CASSFAGTASNQPQHF
.	TRBV19	TRBJ2-1	.	TGTGCCAGTAGTATGGGGCAGGTTAGCAATGAGCAGTTCTTC	CASSMGQVSNEQFF
.	TRBV12-3/TRBV12-4	TRBJ2-3	.	TGTGCCAGCAGTTTGTATAGAGATACGCAGTATTTT	CASSLYRDTQYF
.	TRBV5-6	TRBJ2-1	.	TGTGCCAGCAGCTTGGGCAGGGGTAATGAGCAGTTCTTC	CASSLGRGNEQFF
TRBD1	TRBV3-1/TRBV3-2	TRBJ1-6	.	TGTGCCAGCAGCCAAGGAAGGGACAGGGTCTATAATTCACCCCTCCACTTT	CASSQGRDRVYNSPLHF
TRBD2	TRBV3-1/TRBV3-2	TRBJ2-3	once	TGTGCCAGCAGCCATAGGCGGGGGAGCACAGATACGCAGTATTTT	CASSHRRGSTDTQYF
.	TRBV9	TRBJ2-7	.	TGTGCCAGCAGCGTAGACGGGGAGAGCTCCTACGAGCAGTACTTC	CASSVDGESSYEQYF
.	TRBV12-3/TRBV12-4	TRBJ2-4	.	TGTGCCAGCAGTTTCGGAGGGACCATTCAGTACTTC	CASSFGGTIQYF
TRBD2	TRBV9	TRBJ2-5	.	TGTGCCAGCAGCGTAGGCGGCGGGAGAGAGACCCAGTACTTC	CASSVGGGRETQYF
.	TRBV7-9	TRBJ1-6	.	TGTGCCAGCAGCTCAACAGGATATAATTCACCCCTCCACTTT	CASSSTGYNSPLHF
.	TRBV4-1	TRBJ1-4	.	TGCGCCAGCAGCCTACCACAAGAAAAACTGTTTTTT	CASSLPQEKLFF
.	TRBV19	TRBJ2-6	.	TGTGCCACGCGGACAGCCTCTGGGGCCAACGTCCTGACTTTC	CATRTASGANVLTF
TRBD1	TRBV5-1	TRBJ1-5	.	TGCGCCAGCAGCTTGGGGACAGGGACTGAACAGCCCCAGCATTTT	CASSLGTGTEQPQHF
TRBD1	TRBV5-1	TRBJ1-6	.	TGCGCCAGCAGGATCAGGGGGCAGGGTAATTCACCCCTCCACTTT	CASRIRGQGNSPLHF
.	TRBV19	TRBJ1-1	.	TGTGCCAGTAGCCAGGGTTATAGGTTTAGCACTGAAGCTTTCTTT	CASSQGYRFSTEAFF
.	TRBV11-3	TRBJ1-1	.	TGTGCCAGCAGCTTAGATCCCCAGGGGTCCACTGAAGCTTTCTTT	CASSLDPQGSTEAFF
TRBD2	TRBV6-5	TRBJ2-7	once	TGTGCCAGCATTCGACTAGCGGGGGGGCAGGACGAGCAGTACTTC	CASIRLAGGQDEQYF
.	TRBV3-1/TRBV3-2	TRBJ1-5	.	TGTGCCAGCAGCCAAACAGTGAGCAATCAGCCCCAGCATTTT	CASSQTVSNQPQHF
TRBD1	TRBV7-8	TRBJ1-6	.	TGTGCCAGCAGCTTGACAGGGTATAATTCACCCCTCCACTTT	CASSLTGYNSPLHF
.	TRBV19	TRBJ2-5	.	TGTGCCAGTAGTGAGAGACACAAAGAGACCCAGTACTTC	CASSERHKETQYF
.	TRBV5-1	TRBJ1-2	.	TGCGCCAGCAGCTCGACGGAGGCCAATGGCTACACCTTC	CASSSTEANGYTF
TRBD2	TRBV19	TRBJ2-1	.	TGTGCCAGTAGTCCTCAAGCGGGGGACTACAATGAGCAGTTCTTC	CASSPQAGDYNEQFF
.	TRBV29-1	TRBJ1-5	.	TGCAGCGTGGGAGCCCGTAAGAAGCCCCAGCATTTT	CSVGARKKPQHF
.	TRBV7-2	TRBJ2-5	.	TGTGCCAGCAGCTTAAGGCTAGCGCCGGGGGAGACCCAGTACTTC	CASSLRLAPGETQYF
.	TRBV6-5	TRBJ2-1	.	TGTGCCAGCAGTTACTCTACCTACAATGAGCAGTTCTTC	CASSYSTYNEQFF
.	TRBV21-1	TRBJ2-7	.	TGTGCCAGCAGCAAAGACATAGGGGCCTCCTACGAGCAGTACTTC	CASSKDIGASYEQYF
.	TRBV5-6	TRBJ1-4	.	TGTGCCAGCAGCGACGGGAATTCTGCAACTAATGAAAAACTGTTTTTT	CASSDGNSATNEKLFF
.	TRBV12-3/TRBV12-4	TRBJ2-7	.	TGTGCCAGCAGTTATGACAGCTACGAGCAGTACTTC	CASSYDSYEQYF
.	TRBV19	TRBJ2-5	.	TGTGCCAGTAGTATAGGGACAGGGAGGGGCCAAGAGACCCAGTACTTC	CASSIGTGRGQETQYF
.	TRBV3-1/TRBV3-2	TRBJ1-2	.	TGTGCCAGCAGCCCTTCCCTTGACTATGGCTACACCTTC	CASSPSLDYGYTF
TRBD1	TRBV3-1/TRBV3-2	TRBJ1-1	.	TGTGCCAGCAGCCAGGGGACAGGGAACACTGAAGCTTTCTTT	CASSQGTGNTEAFF
.	TRBV18	TRBJ1-6	.	TGTGCCAGCTCACCAACGGACACCTATAATTCACCCCTCCACTTT	CASSPTDTYNSPLHF
.	TRBV28	TRBJ2-5	.	TGTGCCAGCAGTTTTCTCGGACAGAGTCAAGAGACCCAGTACTTC	CASSFLGQSQETQYF
TRBD1	TRBV7-2	TRBJ2-7	once	TGTGCCAGCGGTCGGGACAGGGTTAGCGAGCAGTACTTC	CASGRDRVSEQYF
TRBD1	TRBV19	TRBJ1-3	.	TGTGCCAGCGGGCCACAGGGGGCTTATGGAAACACCATATATTTT	CASGPQGAYGNTIYF
.	TRBV5-1	TRBJ2-1	.	TGCGCCAGCAGCTTGGCCCAGAATGAGCAGTTCTTC	CASSLAQNEQFF